The rows below give T cell receptor beta chains drawn from one sample of a study of cytomegalovirus exposure and HLA in healthy donors. Profiled with immunoSEQ multiplex PCR; TCRdb holds only in-frame clones, not every one. The sample shows about 180,000 clones, more than 80% of them seen only once. What was sequenced was PBMCs. These receptors were collected from a woman between 18 and 30 years old in good health and CMV-seropositive. CDR3s include the opening cysteine and the closing phenylalanine or tryptophan. Fields, in order: V gene, D gene, clone size, J gene, CDR3 DNA, CDR3 protein. The D gene is left open where the match is weak. Rows give clone size only sometimes, using once, few, many, or a class for an expanded clone.

TRBV27	.	few	TRBJ1-1	TGTGCCAGCAGTCCGCCAGGAGGCATGAACACTGAAGCTTTCTTT	CASSPPGGMNTEAFF
TRBV11-2	TRBD1	.	TRBJ1-2	TGTGCCAGCAGCCCGGACAGGGGGCATGGCTACACCTTC	CASSPDRGHGYTF
TRBV6-5	.	.	TRBJ2-1	TGTGCCAGCAGTTACTCGATGGCGGGGGCGCCGAGGACGTTCTTC	CASSYSMAGAPRTFF
TRBV5-1	.	.	TRBJ1-2	TGCGCCAGCAGCTTCTCCGGGACAAAGAACTATGGCTACACCTTC	CASSFSGTKNYGYTF
TRBV27	TRBD2	.	TRBJ2-5	TGTGCCAGCAGTTTATCCCCCTCACTAGCGGGGGGGCCGGGCCAAGAGACCCAGTACTTC	CASSLSPSLAGGPGQETQYF
TRBV29-1	.	.	TRBJ2-3	TGCAGCGTTCGAGGGGCAGGGACTAGCACAGATACGCAGTATTTT	CSVRGAGTSTDTQYF
TRBV5-1	.	.	TRBJ1-6	TGCGCCAGCAGCCAACCCTCGACAGGCAAGAATTCACCCCTCCACTTT	CASSQPSTGKNSPLHF
TRBV4-1	.	.	TRBJ1-4	.	CASSTSGAEKLFF
TRBV10-3	.	.	TRBJ2-6	TGTGCCACTCAAACCTCTGGGGCCAACGGCCTGACTTTC	CATQTSGANGLTF
TRBV7-9	.	.	TRBJ1-3	TGTGCCAGCAACCAGGAAGGAGGGCGGGGGTTGTTTGGAAACACCATATATTTT	CASNQEGGRGLFGNTIYF
TRBV10-1	TRBD2	once	TRBJ2-1	TGCGCCAGCAGTGGCCGACTAGCGGGGGGCGAGCAGTTCTTC	CASSGRLAGGEQFF
TRBV5-1	.	.	TRBJ1-2	TGCGCCAGCAGCCCCTGGGGGGGCGCGGGCTATGGCTACACCTTC	CASSPWGGAGYGYTF
TRBV6-5	.	.	TRBJ2-5	TGTGCCAGCAGTCCCGACAGAATTCAGGAGACCCAGTACTTC	CASSPDRIQETQYF
TRBV27	.	.	TRBJ1-1	TGTGCCAGCAGGTCCCGCGTACAAGCTTTCTTT	CASRSRVQAFF
TRBV5-4	.	.	TRBJ1-2	TGTGCCAGCAGCTCGCCAACAGGGAAAATGCGCTACACCTTC	CASSSPTGKMRYTF
TRBV10-3	.	.	TRBJ1-2	TGTGCCATCAGTGAGCTAATTACAGGGACTAACTATGGCTACACCTTC	CAISELITGTNYGYTF
TRBV18	.	.	TRBJ2-2	TGTGCCAGCTCACCTACCGGGACAGGGGAGCTGTTTTTT	CASSPTGTGELFF
TRBV27	TRBD1	once	TRBJ2-1	TGTGCCAGCAGTCCTTGGACAGGGGTAGGCAATGAGCAGTTCTTC	CASSPWTGVGNEQFF
TRBV2	TRBD1	.	TRBJ1-4	TGTGCCAGCGCTAGGGACAGCAATAATGAAAAACTGTTTTTT	CASARDSNNEKLFF
TRBV4-3	.	.	TRBJ2-2	TGCGCCAGCAGCCAAGATCTTTGGAACACCGGGGAGCTGTTTTTT	CASSQDLWNTGELFF
TRBV28	TRBD2	.	TRBJ2-5	TGTGCCAGCAGTTTAGAAGCGGGGGGGCGGCAAGAGACCCAGTACTTC	CASSLEAGGRQETQYF
TRBV14	TRBD1	.	TRBJ2-1	TGTGCCAGCAGCCCCCCTCGACAGGGGATTCGGGATGAGCAGTTCTTC	CASSPPRQGIRDEQFF